Included here is one T cell receptor (beta chain) sequence, with context. The source of the sample is a study of cytomegalovirus exposure and HLA in healthy donors. Study-level information: Findings of an earlier analysis included more than 90 million unique TCR beta sequences from 190 million or so T cells.

The V gene lost 5 bases and the J gene lost 0 bases, with 11 bases spanning the gap. This CDR3 is built from 14 residues. Germline CDR1 and CDR2: MNHEY and SMNVEV (reference sequence). The PCR used 60 Vbeta and 13 Jbeta primers. Assay: immunoSEQ multiplex PCR; the TCRdb copy retains only in-frame clones and omits some. The sample carries some 88,000 clones, about 60% recorded once. This clonotype was obtained from a woman between 25 and 40 years old in good health and CMV-seronegative. The chain uses TRBV27 and TRBJ2-7; D possibly corresponds to TRBD1 (5 bases). Sequenced input: PBMCs. DNA for the CDR3: TGTGCCAGCAGTGCCACAGGCAGCTCCTACGAGCAGTACTTC. Translating it yields CASSATGSSYEQYF.